The T cell receptor beta chain described here comes from a study of T-cell reconstitution after alpha-beta-depleted transplantation in children. The sample holds a few counts of this clonotype. Its antigen is still unknown. Unique molecular identifiers were incorporated when the TCRbeta library was constructed. TCRdb called the PCR reads again in MiXCR, with one record for every CDR3 protein. The table lists about 290,000 distinct CDR3 sequences, roughly 8.2% of them singletons. J was trimmed by 11 bases and V by 4 bases; bases with no gene match: 14. The CDR3 has 15 residues. The germline V gene has CDR1 SNHLY and CDR2 FYNNEI. General study points: The main origin of T-cell counts and diversity one year after transplant was newly produced T cells.

The clonotype was recovered from a female patient aged 2 to 10 who had a stem cell transplant for Fanconi anemia, so the T cells may come from the graft donor. The source was peripheral blood, collected 360 days after TCRalphabeta/CD19-depleted stem cell transplant. V usage is TRBV2 and J usage is TRBJ2-7; TRBD1 matches 10 bases. CDR3: CASSGPGTGAREEYF. In nucleotides, the CDR3 is TGTGCCAGCAGTGGCCCCGGGACAGGGGCTAGGGAGGAGTACTTC.